These 18 T cell receptor beta chains were sequenced from one sample in a study of tumor-infiltrating lymphocytes in oesophageal squamous cell carcinoma. TCRdb passed the PCR reads through MiXCR, listing each CDR3 protein once. The top ten clones hold approximately 15% of a sample with about 20,000 distinct CDR3 sequences, about 43% of them seen once. Sequenced input: normal esophageal tissue next to the tumor. Every receptor here comes from a male donor with esophageal squamous cell carcinoma.

This clonotype has only a few counts. One junction end disagrees with the germline gene, perhaps due to a read error. CDR3 sequence reads: CASSLAGLAGGPRETQYF. The DNA for the CDR3 is TGTGCTAGCAGCTTAGCGGGGCTAGCGGGGGGGCCCAGAGAGACCCAGTACTTC. J is TRBJ2-5 and V is TRBV7-6, with 12 bases lining up with TRBD2. The CDR3 sequence is 18 residues long. CDR1 SGHVS and CDR2 FNYEAQ come from the germline V gene.

The chain links TRBV28 to TRBJ1-1, with D maybe TRBD1 (6 bases). Trimming removed 3 bases from V and 2 bases from J, with 22 bases in between. The CDR3 has 18 amino acids. CDR1 is MDHEN and CDR2 is SYDVKM in the germline V gene. The CDR3 sequence is CASSFGGRVGGTNTEAFF. CDR3 bases: TGTGCCAGCAGTTTTGGCGGCCGCGTTGGGGGCACTAACACTGAAGCTTTCTTT.

This clonotype is deemed medium-sized. V and J are TRBV7-8 and TRBJ1-1; D might be TRBD1 (5 bases). This CDR3 has 13 residues. Trimming shortened V by 5 bases and J by 1 base, and 8 bases separated the two germline ends. The germline gives CDR1 SGHVS, CDR2 FQNEAQ. The DNA for the CDR3 is TGTGCCAGCAGCCGGGACGAGAACACTGAAGCTTTCTTT. This codes for CASSRDENTEAFF.

Concerning this clonotype: This may be a read error, as it is one base from a much larger clone. This rearrangement joins TRBV11-3 to TRBJ2-3, with D tentatively TRBD1 (5 bases). The J call may be incorrect, as the DNA end agrees better with TRBJ2-7. CDR3 size: 14 residues. CDR1 is SGHNT and CDR2 is YENEEA in the germline V gene. This CDR3 reads CASSPGPIGDEQYF. The CDR3 region has the DNA TGTGCCAGCAGCCCAGGCCCCATAGGGGATGAGCAGTACTTC.

This clonotype has a count of ten or more. This may stem from a read error, because a much larger clone lies one nucleotide away. V and J are TRBV7-8 and TRBJ2-1, with D possibly being TRBD2 (5 bases). Judging by the DNA end, TRBJ2-7 fits better; the J call may be wrong. The CDR3 consists of 14 residues. CDR1 is SGHVS and CDR2 is FQNEAQ in the germline V gene. CDR3 sequence reads: CANIERTFYNEQYF. The CDR3 DNA sequence: TGTGCCAACATCGAGCGGACCTTCTACAATGAGCAGTACTTC.

In its sample, this clonotype ranks as medium-sized. This chain joins TRBV7-3 and TRBJ2-7, with TRBD1 matching 11 bases. The CDR3 length is 13 residues. Trimming cost V 4 bases and J 6 bases; bases outside gene matches: 2. Germline CDR1 reads SGHTA; CDR2 reads FQGTGA. CDR3 DNA: TGTGCCAGCAGCTGGGGGACAGGGGGCGAGCAGTACTTC. It encodes CASSWGTGGEQYF. The full variable domain, rest sourced from reference TRBV7-3 and TRBJ2-7, is GAGVSQTPSNKVTEKGKYVELRCDPISGHTALYWYRQSLGQGPEFLIYFQGTGAADDSGLPNDRFFAVRPEGSVSTLKIQRTERGDSAVYLCASSWGTGGEQYFGPGTRLTVT.

By proportion, this clonotype is medium-sized (0.01 to 0.1%). The chain employs TRBV7-9 and TRBJ1-5, with D possibly matching TRBD1 (5 bases). This CDR3 contains 17 residues. Germline V gene lookup returns CDR1 SEHNR and CDR2 FQNEAQ (reference sequence). The V and J ends lost 1 base and 0 bases respectively, with 13 bases between them. This chain's CDR3 is CASSLGGSSGSNQPQHF. CDR3 DNA sequence: TGTGCCAGCAGCTTAGGGGGGTCGAGTGGTAGCAATCAGCCCCAGCATTTT.

This rearrangement joins TRBV11-2 to TRBJ1-1; D perhaps matches TRBD1 (6 bases). V lost 4 bases, J lost 5 bases, and 14 bases lay in between. The CDR3 consists of 14 residues. The germline CDR1 and CDR2 sequences are SGHAT and FQNNGV. The CDR3 region has the DNA TGTGCCAGCAGCTCCCGCGGGGGCTATACTGAAGCTTTCTTT. Residues: CASSSRGGYTEAFF.

This chain links TRBV7-4 with TRBJ2-3; TRBD1 is a possible D gene (6 bases). The J call may be faulty, since TRBJ1-1 better matches the DNA end. CDR1 is SGHVT and CDR2 is SQSDAQ in the germline V gene. This CDR3 spans 13 amino acids. In DNA form, the CDR3 reads TGTGCCAGCAGCTTCACCGGGGGCGCTGAAGCTTTCTTT. As protein: CASSFTGGAEAFF.

The V call is TRBV7-8, the J call TRBJ2-1, with 7 bases aligning to TRBD2. Germline loops: CDR1 SGHVS, CDR2 FQNEAQ. The CDR3 contains 17 residues. The V gene end was trimmed by 1 base and the J gene end by 0 bases; junction bases not matched to a gene: 6. CDR3: CASSLGGGSPSYNEQFF. CDR3 bases: TGTGCCAGCAGCTTAGGGGGAGGGTCCCCCTCCTACAATGAGCAGTTCTTC.

This clonotype was seen many times. This chain uses TRBV11-2 with TRBJ2-3; 10 bases agree with TRBD2. Germline CDR1 reads SGHAT; CDR2 reads FQNNGV. The V and J ends lost 5 bases and 1 base, in that order; junction bases with no gene match: 12. This CDR3 is built from 18 residues. Written as DNA, the CDR3 is TGTGCCAGCAGCCGCCTGTGCTTACTAGCGGGGTGCACAGATACGCAGTATTTT. This codes for CASSRLCLLAGCTDTQYF. Full variable domain (missing parts from reference TRBV11-2 and TRBJ2-3): EAGVAQSPRYKIIEKRQSVAFWCNPISGHATLYWYQQILGQGPKLLIQFQNNGVVDDSQLPKDRFSAERLKGVDSTLKIQPAKLEDSAVYLCASSRLCLLAGCTDTQYFGPGTRLTVL.

The rearrangement uses TRBV7-8 and TRBJ2-6; D is perhaps TRBD1 (5 bases). Per germline, CDR1 SGHVS and CDR2 FQNEAQ. CDR3 size: 19 residues. With 3 bases removed from V and 1 base from J, the gap between germline ends came to 19 bases. CDR3 region: CASSLGRQVALSGANVLTF. In nucleotides, the CDR3 is TGTGCCAGCAGCTTGGGGCGCCAGGTCGCTTTGTCTGGGGCCAACGTCCTGACTTTC. Combining the CDR3 with reference TRBV7-8 and TRBJ2-6 gives the whole variable domain GAGVSQSPRYKVAKRGQDVALRCDPISGHVSLFWYQQALGQGPEFLTYFQNEAQLDKSGLPSDRFFAERPEGSVSTLKIQRTQQEDSAVYLCASSLGRQVALSGANVLTFGAGSRLTVL.

This clonotype qualifies as medium-sized. The rearrangement links TRBV7-9 to TRBJ2-7, with 8 bases matching TRBD2. Per germline, CDR1 SEHNR and CDR2 FQNEAQ (reference sequence). The CDR3 has 18 amino acids. The trim removed 0 bases at V and 0 bases at J, leaving 10 bases unmatched. The CDR3 nucleotides are TGTGCCAGCAGCTTAGCTAAAAGACGCGGGACTAGCTCCTACGAGCAGTACTTC. This encodes CASSLAKRRGTSSYEQYF.

This clonotype appeared a few times. This chain connects TRBV18 to TRBJ2-2; TRBD1 agrees at 7 bases. The CDR3 consists of 15 residues. Germline V gene lookup returns CDR1 KGHSH and CDR2 LQKENI. The junction had 7 bases not matched to a gene; V was cut back by 4 bases and J by 5 bases. The CDR3 spells CASSLRDRATGELFF. CDR3 nucleotides: TGTGCCAGCTCACTCCGGGACAGAGCTACCGGGGAGCTGTTTTTT.

This chain uses TRBV5-7 with TRBJ2-1; 12 bases map to TRBD2. The J call is doubtful: the DNA matches TRBJ2-7 better. TRBV5-7 is recorded as an ORF, its role being uncertain. CDR3 length equals 15 residues. In DNA, the CDR3 is TGTGCCAGCAGCTCTAGCGGGAGGGATGGCTACGAGCAGTACTTC. It yields the protein CASSSSGRDGYEQYF.

The rearrangement links TRBV24-1 to TRBJ2-1; D possibly corresponds to TRBD1 (5 bases). The V gene lost 6 bases and the J gene lost 0 bases, with 17 bases spanning the gap. CDR1 KGHDR and CDR2 SFDVKD come from the germline V gene. The CDR3 length is 17 residues. The CDR3 DNA reads TGTGCCACCAGTCCTTCCCCCGGAACAGGCTCCTACAATGAGCAGTTCTTC. Its protein is CATSPSPGTGSYNEQFF.

The chain has TRBV12-3 or TRBV12-4 and TRBJ1-1, with TRBD1 identical over 9 bases. The CDR3 has 14 amino acids. V dropped 5 bases and J dropped 3; count of bases not matched to a gene: 4. CDR3 sequence (DNA): TGTGCCAGCAGTAAACAGGGGGCGTACACTGAAGCTTTCTTT. Translated, it gives CASSKQGAYTEAFF.

The chain's CDR3 is CASSFGGANYGYTF. As DNA, the CDR3 is TGTGCCAGCAGCTTCGGCGGGGCTAACTATGGCTACACCTTC. V is TRBV5-4 and J is TRBJ1-2; no reliable D call. The CDR3 loop spans 14 amino acids. Deletions cut 2 bases from V and 0 bases from J, with 8 bases between. The germline CDR1 and CDR2 sequences are SGHNT and YYREEE (reference sequence).